The present entry profiles one T cell receptor beta chain with its context. It has no known antigen specificity. This entry is derived from a study of cytomegalovirus exposure and HLA in healthy donors (dated by TCRdb to about 2017). Concerning the study at large: An earlier analysis of 587 of the donors reported under 300 Gb of sequence data and 117 million unique TCR beta sequences obtained from some 170 million T cells. To predict cytomegalovirus infection status, the study combined high-throughput TCR immunosequencing, statistical association of individual TCRs with disease status, and machine learning. The genetic ancestry cluster associated with self-reported Caucasian donors included about 84% of the approximately 410 genotyped donors. A later analysis re-examined previously published TCR beta repertoires from more than 650 donors and added high-resolution HLA genotyping to investigate patterns of TCR occurrence. Every discovery cohort repertoire had been produced on one sequencing platform. Along with the approximately 700-subject first cohort, a separate validation cohort of over a hundred different subjects was used. To decide whether each TCR beta V gene segment behaved as functional or pseudogenic, an earlier analysis of some 600 of the donors relied on high-throughput TCR beta sequencing. Genome-wide SNP genotypes for about 55% of the 666 donors were used in a later genetic analysis, which treated that subset as a discovery cohort. Rather than using new phenotypic data, the later analysis identified candidate immune exposures from TCR beta sequences and from how often those sequences occurred across donors. Roughly 5 DR-DQ haplotypes were handled as single units for association and clustering, since linkage in the cohort was strong. Donor age, sex, ethnicity and CMV serostatus were compiled alongside the repertoire data. Using immunosequencing, the study profiled T cell repertoires from 500 to 800 subjects and related those repertoires to cytomegalovirus serostatus. The study was designed to test whether signatures of past pathogen exposure could be identified by cataloging public T cell receptors. Among around 400 genotyped donors of the cohort, an average of approximately 220,000 unique TCR beta nucleotide sequences was sequenced per donor, of which roughly 18% were non-productive. Typing coverage differed by locus: A, B, C, DRB1 and DQB1 were typed in roughly 620-630 donors, DQA1 in about 510, DPA1 in some 600, and DPB1 in 400 to 480. HLA typing included class I and class II loci at four-digit resolution. An early release that covered about 600 HLA-typed donors contained approximately 290 gigabases of sequencing data and tens of millions of unique TCR sequences. Study-wide conclusions, independent of this receptor: In a later analysis, HLA-associated TCR beta chains showed more clonal expansion and lower generation probabilities than non-associated chains that were equally common. HLA typing was unavailable for some donors at each locus, so association tests used only the typed subset. In this cohort, only TCR beta chains were sequenced, and detectable features were limited by the absence of alpha or paired-chain data. In both the original and validation cohorts, the classifier was reported to diagnose cytomegalovirus status with high specificity and sensitivity. Immune exposure information for the cohort was limited to CMV serostatus. The presence/absence analyses assumed that sequencing depth was roughly uniform across donors, and that assumption may not be true. Most CMV-associated TCR beta chains appeared to be HLA-restricted in a later analysis, and the HLA associations seemed to be driven largely by CMV exposure. In vitro tests confirmed that a few of the cytomegalovirus-associated TCR beta chains recognize cytomegalovirus antigens. Assigning TCR associations to individual alleles was difficult when HLA alleles, especially DR and DQ, strongly co-occurred. According to a later genetic analysis, donors in an Asian-associated ancestry cluster had fewer N-insertions in productive TCRs than the approximately 650-donor mean. In a later genetic analysis, a missense DCLRE1C variant was associated with V-gene and J-gene trimming of TCR beta chains, and the association was replicated in an independent cohort. In an earlier analysis of fewer than 700 of the donors, most TCR beta V segments appeared in productive rearrangements about 87% or about 30% of the time, broadly matching IMGT annotations. A further reported finding was that TCR beta sequences accurately predicted the HLA-A and HLA-B alleles for most subjects in the first cohort. Across donors, most TCR sequences were observed very rarely, whereas some public TCRs were present in many individuals. In a later analysis, several top co-occurrence clusters were reported to appear linked to parvovirus B19, influenza, CMV and Epstein-Barr virus. In a later analysis, the rate of TCR association differed among HLA loci, with DRB1 alleles having the most associated TCRs and HLA-C alleles having the fewest. It was suggested by the authors that the approach could potentially be generalized to other disease states and immunological phenotypes. At a false discovery rate of 0.05, a later analysis linked about 16,000 TCR beta sequences to specific HLA alleles. Linkage disequilibrium might explain the correlated functional status among segregating V segments, but an unknown experimental factor could not be excluded. The sequencing pipeline was judged likely to have produced a cluster of highly shared sequence variants as a technical artifact. Because counts were too low, approximately 18 rarely observed V segments, including chromosome 9 orphons, were excluded from the earlier analysis of several hundred of the donors. In the study, roughly 160 TCR beta chains were listed as associated with cytomegalovirus.

The cohort consisted of 666 healthy bone marrow donors. At the time of sampling, all cohort members were nominally healthy, though unrecorded immune exposures were likely present. The donor was CMV seronegative and was included in the group of 352 seronegative cohort members. A peripheral blood sample was provided by each donor, and peripheral blood mononuclear cells were used for TCR beta sequencing. The Qiagen DNeasy Blood Extraction Kit was used to extract genomic DNA from the blood cell samples. The receptor library was made with the immunoSEQ multiplex PCR assay. The multiplex PCR relied on a mix of 60 forward primers for TCR Vbeta segments and 13 reverse primers for TCR Jbeta segments. Amplification of the CDR3 region of rearranged TCR beta genes was performed with a multiplex PCR assay on genomic DNA. Amplified TCR beta libraries were sequenced as 87-base-pair reads on the Illumina HiSeq System. The source study handled its data this way. Across the 700 or so repertoires, a later analysis counted around 80 million unique TCR beta chains, some 11 million of which were shared by at least two donors. A nearest-neighbor algorithm error-corrected the raw reads and collapsed the reads into unique sequences, merging closely related sequences to remove PCR and sequencing errors. Alignment of CDR3 sequences to IMGT reference sequences was used to assign V, D and J gene segments. For a sequence to be retained, a match of at least six nucleotides to both a V gene segment and a J gene segment was required. Rearrangements were classified as productive when the CDR3 lacked stop codons and remained in frame with V and J, and all other rearrangements were classified as non-productive. Following IMGT convention, CDR3 was defined as the stretch from the second conserved V-encoded cysteine up to the conserved J-encoded phenylalanine. Sequences without an unambiguous match to a single V gene segment were excluded from the earlier analysis of a few hundred of the donors. In an earlier analysis of 587 of the donors, V segments were called functional above 56.7% productive rearrangements and were called segregating when the between-donor standard deviation exceeded 5%. A statistical classification framework was built for diagnosing cytomegalovirus status from the catalog of TCR beta chain sequences. V and J gene assignment, in a later analysis, came from comparing TCR nucleotide sequences with IMGT/GENE-DB human TR gene sequences. The TCRdist pipeline was used in a later analysis to assign CDR3 sequences and most-parsimonious VDJ recombination scenarios. In a later analysis, each TCR beta chain was defined by its CDR3 amino acid sequence together with its V-gene family, and reads without a unique V-gene family were excluded. In a later analysis, some 600 highly shared, low-generation-probability nucleotide sequences were removed to address suspected cross-contamination and a sequencing artifact. For each public chain, a later analysis derived a clonal expansion index from normalized ranks of inferred template counts within each repertoire. Generation probabilities in a later analysis came from a VDJ recombination model fitted to out-of-frame rearrangements, and those results were checked against IGoR. Hypergeometric tests were used in a later analysis to score TCR-TCR, TCR-HLA and TCR-CMV co-occurrence, with a repertoire-size bias correction applied to the TCR pairs. To estimate false discovery rates, a later analysis permuted the HLA or CMV assignments 20 times. In a later analysis, co-occurring TCRs were grouped using DBSCAN, with TCRdist sequence similarity added in when clustering inside HLA-allele-positive subsets. For co-occurrence clustering, repertoires with fewer than 30,000 or more than 120,000 public chains were excluded, along with five repertoires with anomalous nucleotide sharing. TCRdb stores this immuneACCESS table with in-frame sequences only. Part of the clones is absent; in the studies checked, under half of the shortfall reflects unresolved V genes, and no reason is known for the rest. V and J calls and clone size follow that table, whereas D and trimming were derived from the DNA. This specimen's table enumerates 60,000 to 80,000 clones. Together, the top ten hold 4.5% to 6% of the sample.

What was sequenced was PBMCs. The clonotype comes from a man in his forties in good health and CMV-seronegative.

The DNA is as follows: TGTGCCATCAGTGATCGGCAGGGGGCCTACGAGCAGTACTTC. It encodes CAISDRQGAYEQYF. Recombination joined TRBV10-3 with TRBJ2-7; the central 7 bases match TRBD1. Spanning cysteine to phenylalanine, the CDR3 consists of 14 amino acids. This entry keeps only the CDR3 DNA: 42 bases, framed from base 1. V trim: 3 bases; J trim: 2 bases; unmatched bases: 4. CDR1 is given as ENHRY and CDR2 as SYGVKD, both from the germline V gene.